These 26 T cell receptor beta chains came from one sample sequenced in a study of T cells in Graves' hyperthyroidism and ophthalmopathy. RNA transcripts yielded amplified TCR beta CDR3 regions. Using the HTBI primer set, a first-round RT-PCR was run on the TCR CDR3. One entry per CDR3 protein results from TCRdb running MiXCR on the multiplex PCR reads. The table shows 700,000 or so distinct CDR3 sequences, with 16% occurring only once. Sequences were obtained from blood. These receptor sequences come from a man aged 18 to 29 with Graves' hyperthyroidism.

Details on this clonotype: A read error may produce the germline difference seen at one junction end. This chain links TRBV24-1 with TRBJ2-7, with 13 bases aligning to TRBD2. Germline assignment: CDR1 KGHDR and CDR2 SFDVKD. This CDR3 is 17 amino acids long. Here the CDR3 reads CATSAGTSGTWDYEQCF. CDR3 coding DNA: TGTGCCACCAGTGCTGGGACTAGCGGGACTTGGGACTACGAGCAGTGCTTC.

The table lists this clonotype with a few counts. V gene TRBV6-1 combines with J gene TRBJ2-1; 8 bases line up with TRBD1. V was pared by 6 bases and J by 4 bases, with 8 bases of the junction left unmatched. Germline V lookup: CDR1 MNHNS, CDR2 SASEGT. The CDR3 has 15 amino acids. CDR3 region: CASSQGAKIYNEQFF. The CDR3 coding sequence is TGTGCCAGCAGCCAGGGGGCGAAAATATACAATGAGCAGTTCTTC.

On this clonotype: Relative to the germline gene, one junction end is altered; a read error may explain this. The rearrangement joins TRBV4-1 to TRBJ2-5, with D possibly being TRBD2 (5 bases). This CDR3 is built from 15 residues. CDR1 is MGHRA and CDR2 is YSYEKL in the germline V gene. This CDR3 is CASSQERDYRETQYF. CDR3 coding DNA: TGTGCCAGCAGCCAAGAACGAGACTATAGGGAGACCCAGTACTTC.

This clonotype has a count of ten or more. The rearrangement joins TRBV12-3 or TRBV12-4 to TRBJ1-3; no clear D. The CDR3 contains 12 residues. V dropped 1 base and J dropped 8 bases, with 6 bases sitting between them. DNA of the CDR3: TGTGCCAGCAGTTTAGGTGCGCACACCATATATTTT. Amino acid sequence: CASSLGAHTIYF.

The sample holds many counts of this clonotype. The V gene is TRBV6-1, the J gene TRBJ1-5; tentatively, D is TRBD1 (6 bases). The V gene lost 3 bases and the J gene lost 2 bases, with 11 bases spanning the gap. The CDR3 totals 15 residues. Germline CDR1 reads MNHNS; CDR2 reads SASEGT. Written as DNA, the CDR3 is TGTGCCAGCAGTGAGCGGACAGTAGGCAATCAGCCCCAGCATTTT. The encoded protein is CASSERTVGNQPQHF.

This clonotype was seen at least ten times. This chain connects TRBV3-1 to TRBJ1-1, with D uncertain. The CDR3 contains 13 residues. V gave up 7 bases and J gave up 4 bases, with 13 bases separating them. Looked up from germline, CDR1 is LGHDT and CDR2 is YNNKEL (reference sequence). CDR3 in amino acids: CASTKRLGTEAFF. The DNA for the CDR3 is TGTGCCAGCACCAAACGGCTGGGCACTGAAGCTTTCTTT.

In the case of this clonotype: One end of the junction varies from germline; a read error may be responsible. The chain has TRBV12-3 or TRBV12-4 and TRBJ1-1, with D possibly TRBD1 on 6 matching bases. This CDR3 comprises 15 residues. The CDR3 sequence is CTSSLGARGLIEAFF. Here the CDR3 DNA reads TGTACCAGCAGTTTGGGGGCCAGAGGACTTATTGAAGCTTTCTTT.

The chain carries TRBV30 and TRBJ2-3, with 12 positions matching TRBD2. This CDR3 is 15 amino acids long. Per the germline V gene, CDR1 is GTSNPN and CDR2 is SVGIG (reference sequence). The V gene end was trimmed by 3 bases and the J gene end by 2 bases; junction bases not matched to a gene: 3. The CDR3: CAWRTSGRYTDTQYF. The CDR3 DNA is TGTGCCTGGAGGACTAGCGGGAGATACACAGATACGCAGTATTTT.

The J gene is TRBJ2-3, the V gene TRBV27, with D possibly called TRBD1 or TRBD2 (5 bases each). There are 16 residues in the CDR3. V dropped 5 bases and J dropped 2 bases, with 17 bases sitting between them. CDR1 is MNHEY, CDR2 SMNVEV, per germline (reference sequence). This chain's CDR3 is CASSTYGDGPTDTQYF. CDR3 DNA sequence: TGTGCCAGCAGTACCTATGGGGACGGACCCACAGATACGCAGTATTTT.

A word on this clonotype: One base away lies a much larger clone, so this may be a sequencing read error. The V and J genes are TRBV3-1 and TRBJ2-5; possibly TRBD2 for D (6 bases). CDR3 length: 15 residues. Trimming took 1 base from V and 7 from J, leaving 16 bases between them. Germline V gene sequence: CDR1 LGHDT, CDR2 YNNKEL (reference sequence). The CDR3 is CASSQGAGRSGTQYF. The CDR3 nucleotides are TGTGCCAGCAGCCAAGGGGCGGGACGGTCGGGGACCCAGTACTTC.

The rearrangement joins TRBV28 to TRBJ1-4; no clear D gene. The V gene lost 7 bases and the J gene lost 2 bases, with 14 bases spanning the gap. CDR3 length: 15 amino acids. Germline V lookup: CDR1 MDHEN, CDR2 SYDVKM. CDR3 nucleotide sequence: TGTGCCAGCACCCTATGGGTTGGGACTAATGAAAAACTGTTTTTT. Translating gives CASTLWVGTNEKLFF.

The chain combines TRBV4-1 with TRBJ2-1; TRBD2 matches at 11 bases. The CDR3 sequence is 17 residues long. CDR1 MGHRA and CDR2 YSYEKL come from the germline V gene. Germline trimming cut 5 bases from V and 9 bases from J; bases unmatched to any gene: 15. The CDR3 DNA follows: TGCGCCAGCAGCGGGGCTTCTCGACTAGCGGGATCGGGTGAGCAGTTCTTC. Its translation: CASSGASRLAGSGEQFF.

The sample holds many counts of this clonotype. The genes are TRBV27 and TRBJ2-7; 9 bases agree with TRBD2. J gave up 6 bases and V 6 bases, and 12 bases lay outside the gene matches. Per germline, CDR1 MNHEY and CDR2 SMNVEV (reference sequence). The CDR3 has 15 amino acids. This CDR3 is CASRESGTSNGEQYF. The DNA of the CDR3 is TGTGCCAGCAGAGAGTCCGGGACTAGCAACGGCGAGCAGTACTTC.

This clonotype occurred many times. The chain recombines TRBV20-1 with TRBJ2-5, with TRBD2 matching 10 bases. Losses at the gene ends were 2 bases for V and 5 bases for J; bases not matched to a gene: 5. CDR3 length: 14 residues. CDR1 and CDR2 from the germline V gene are DFQATT and SNEGSKA (reference sequence). Here the CDR3 reads CSARKAGGEETQYF. Here the CDR3 DNA reads TGCAGTGCTAGAAAAGCGGGAGGGGAGGAGACCCAGTACTTC.

Ten or more counts support this clonotype. The chain couples TRBV2 to TRBJ2-3; TRBD2 matches at 7 bases. Germline CDR1 SNHLY, CDR2 FYNNEI. V lost 6 bases to trimming and J lost 0 bases; unmatched junction nucleotides: 6. CDR3 length: 15 amino acids. The CDR3 region has the DNA TGTGCCAGCAGCCCCGCGGGAGTTAGCACAGATACGCAGTATTTT. Protein: CASSPAGVSTDTQYF.

This clonotype was seen repeatedly, ten times or more. This chain joins TRBV6-2 or TRBV6-3 and TRBJ2-7; D is perhaps TRBD1 (6 bases). Germline-derived CDR1 and CDR2 are MNHEY and SVGEGT. The V and J ends lost 0 bases and 6 bases respectively, with 15 bases between them. This CDR3 region has 15 residues. The CDR3 nucleotides read TGTGCCAGCAGTTACTCGAAACAGGGCTCCCTCGAGCAGTACTTC. Its translation: CASSYSKQGSLEQYF.

The chain recombines TRBV27 with TRBJ2-3, with D perhaps matching TRBD2 (6 bases). CDR3 length equals 15 residues. Germline V lookup: CDR1 MNHEY, CDR2 SMNVEV (reference sequence). V dropped 7 bases and J dropped 2 bases, with 16 bases sitting between them. CDR3 residues: CASTPMGGDTDTQYF. CDR3 bases: TGTGCCAGCACCCCCATGGGGGGAGACACAGATACGCAGTATTTT.

In this sample, this clonotype turned up a few times. CDR3 loop: CSASPTGIYEQYF. The CDR3 nucleotides are TGCAGTGCTAGCCCGACAGGGATCTACGAGCAGTACTTC. This chain uses TRBV20-1 with TRBJ2-7; 7 nucleotides agree with TRBD1. The CDR3 spans 13 residues. The V and J ends lost 3 bases and 3 bases, in that order; junction bases with no gene match: 5. The germline V gene encodes CDR1 DFQATT and CDR2 SNEGSKA (reference sequence).

The chain has TRBV19 and TRBJ2-7, with D perhaps TRBD1 (6 bases). Trimming took off 5 bases at V and 5 bases at J, with 16 bases between the two ends. The CDR3 consists of 14 residues. Germline V gene lookup returns CDR1 LNHDA and CDR2 SQIVND (reference sequence). CDR3: CASSDRWSGNEQYF. The DNA of the CDR3 is TGTGCCAGTAGTGACAGGTGGTCTGGAAACGAGCAGTACTTC.

This clonotype was counted many times. The chain uses TRBV20-1 and TRBJ2-1; no reliable D call. Trimming stripped 3 bases from V and 8 bases from J, with 14 bases between. This CDR3 spans 13 amino acids. The V gene's germline CDR1 is DFQATT and CDR2 SNEGSKA (reference sequence). For the CDR3, the DNA is TGCAGTGCTAGGGTCTCGACGACGGATGAGCAGTTCTTC. Translated, it gives CSARVSTTDEQFF.

This clonotype occurred a few times. V and J are TRBV6-9 and TRBJ2-5; D may match TRBD1 or TRBD2 (6 bases each). The germline V and J ends were trimmed by 3 bases and 4 bases, with 12 bases remaining between them. The CDR3 loop spans 14 amino acids. Germline CDR1 reads MNHGY; CDR2 reads SVAAGI. The CDR3 DNA reads TGTGCCAGCAGTTACACACAGGGAGGAGAGACCCAGTACTTC. Protein product: CASSYTQGGETQYF.

This clonotype was seen a handful of times. The rearrangement links TRBV20-1 to TRBJ1-3; D unclear. CDR3 length: 18 residues. Germline V gives CDR1 DFQATT, CDR2 SNEGSKA (reference sequence). Trimming shortened V by 6 bases and J by 0 bases, and 24 bases separated the two germline ends. The CDR3 is CSARWDAGRFNSGNTIYF. The CDR3 coding sequence is TGCAGTGCCCGATGGGATGCAGGAAGGTTCAACTCTGGAAACACCATATATTTT.

At least ten counts were recorded for this clonotype. V usage is TRBV7-6 and J usage is TRBJ2-3; perhaps TRBD1 as D (6 bases). CDR1 is SGHVS and CDR2 is FNYEAQ in the germline V gene. The V gene lost 2 bases and the J gene lost 0 bases, with 9 bases spanning the gap. The CDR3 runs to 15 residues. CDR3 amino acids: CASSLLGTSTDTQYF. DNA for the CDR3: TGTGCCAGCAGCTTATTGGGGACAAGCACAGATACGCAGTATTTT.

This clonotype came up many times. The V call is TRBV20-1, the J call TRBJ2-1, with 9 bases lining up with TRBD2. V shed 8 bases and J 5 bases; nucleotides not matched to a gene: 13. Germline values: CDR1 DFQATT, CDR2 SNEGSKA (reference sequence). The CDR3 has 15 residues. The DNA for the CDR3 is TGCAGTACGACCCTAGCGGGACGGGACCACAATGAGCAGTTCTTC. It translates to CSTTLAGRDHNEQFF.

This clonotype was seen at least ten times. The V gene is TRBV2, the J gene TRBJ2-1, with 10 bases lining up with TRBD2. The V and J ends lost 6 bases and 5 bases, in that order; junction bases with no gene match: 7. This CDR3 has 15 amino acids. The germline CDR1 and CDR2 sequences are SNHLY and FYNNEI. CDR3 amino acids: CASREIAGGDNEQFF. The DNA of the CDR3 is TGTGCCAGCAGAGAAATAGCGGGAGGAGACAATGAGCAGTTCTTC.

This clonotype was seen many times. The chain couples TRBV11-1 to TRBJ2-1, with D perhaps matching TRBD2 (6 bases). Trimming left V 5 bases short and J 5 bases short, with 13 bases between. In germline, CDR1 is SGHAT, CDR2 FQDESV (reference sequence). This CDR3 has 14 residues. The CDR3 sequence is CASSPPGLHNEQFF. DNA of the CDR3: TGTGCCAGCAGCCCACCGGGACTTCACAATGAGCAGTTCTTC.